This T cell receptor (beta chain) originates from a study of T cell responses to AZD1222 COVID-19 vaccine. CDR3 length equals 13 residues. V shed 6 bases and J shed 3 bases, with 11 bases lying between them. In germline, CDR1 is SGHTA, CDR2 FQGTGA. Here immunoSEQ multiplex PCR was the method, and the copy in TCRdb shows in-frame clones only, minus some. There are about 120,000 clones in the sample; about 90% occur only once, and 6.5% to 9.5% lies in the top ten. The sequences come from peripheral blood, collected on day 0 of AZD1222 vaccination. The V call is TRBV7-3, the J call TRBJ1-1; the D gene is possibly TRBD1 (5 bases). This TCR came from an adult in good health. CDR3 nucleotides: TGTGCCAGCAGTGTGGGACCGGACACTGAAGCTTTCTTT. Protein: CASSVGPDTEAFF.